A selection of T cell receptor beta chains follows, all from one sample in a study of T cell changes during pregnancy in multiple sclerosis. Only in-frame clones appear in the TCRdb table, and some are missing; sequencing was by immunoSEQ multiplex PCR. The sample contains 50,000 to 65,000 clones, approximately 90% of which appear only once. The input for sequencing was peripheral blood, taken in the first trimester of pregnancy. The receptors derive from a female donor in good health, enrolled as a control in a pregnancy study. Both conserved end residues are part of each CDR3. The D gene is left open where the match is weak. Clone size, where shown, is once, few, many, or a class for clones that have expanded.

>TRBJ2-1|-|TRBV10-1|-|18
TGCGCCAGCAGTGAAGTGGGGTTAGCCGGGAGCTCCTACAATGAGCAGTTCTTC
CASSEVGLAGSSYNEQFF
>TRBJ1-1|-|TRBV27|-|14
TGTGCCAGCAGTTTATCGCCGGGATGGACTGAAGCTTTCTTT
CASSLSPGWTEAFF
>TRBJ2-7|-|TRBV5-1|-|16
TGCGCCAGCAGCTGGAGCCCGACAGGATCAACCTACGAGCAGTACTTC
CASSWSPTGSTYEQYF
>TRBJ2-3|few|TRBV13|TRBD2|15
TGTGCCAGCAGCTTACGGCGGGAGGGCACAGATACGCAGTATTTT
CASSLRREGTDTQYF
>TRBJ2-2|-|TRBV9|-|12
TGTGCCAGCTCAACCACAGGAGGGGAGCTGTTTTTT
CASSTTGGELFF
>TRBJ2-3|-|TRBV11-2|-|14
TGTGCCAGCAGCTTAAGCCGGAGCACAGATACGCAGTATTTT
CASSLSRSTDTQYF
>TRBJ2-3|-|TRBV5-6|TRBD1|16
TGTGCCAGCAGCTTGTGGGACAGGGGGTTTACAGATACGCAGTATTTT
CASSLWDRGFTDTQYF
>TRBJ2-7|-|TRBV7-9|TRBD1|16
TGTGCCAGCAGCCCGTTTAGGACAGGAAATCCCTACGAGCAGTACTTC
CASSPFRTGNPYEQYF
>TRBJ1-2|-|TRBV29-1|-|13
TGCAGCGCAGGTTCAAGAGTGTCGGATGGCTACACCTTC
CSAGSRVSDGYTF
>TRBJ2-5|-|TRBV4-1|TRBD2|17
TGCGCCAGCAGCCAATTAACTAGCGGGGGTAAAGAAGAGACCCAGTACTTC
CASSQLTSGGKEETQYF
>TRBJ2-1|-|TRBV19|-|15
TGTGCCAGTAGCCGGGACACTAGCTCCTACAATGAGCAGTTCTTC
CASSRDTSSYNEQFF
>TRBJ2-7|-|TRBV9|TRBD1|16
TGTGCCAGCAGCGCCGGGACAGGGGTTGGGTCCTACGAGCAGTACTTC
CASSAGTGVGSYEQYF
>TRBJ1-4|few|TRBV19|TRBD1|13
TGTGCCAGTAGTACCTACAGGGGCGAAAAACTGTTTTTT
CASSTYRGEKLFF
>TRBJ2-5|-|TRBV20-1|-|11
TGCAGTGCCTCGAAACGGGAGACCCAGTACTTC
CSASKRETQYF
>TRBJ1-2|-|TRBV5-8|TRBD1|14
TGTGCCAGCAGTCCCGGGACAGATGCCTATGGCTACACCTTC
CASSPGTDAYGYTF
>TRBJ1-2|-|TRBV19|TRBD1|14
TGTGCCACCGCCAGGAACAGGGGCATTCGTGGCTACACCTTC
CATARNRGIRGYTF
>TRBJ2-3|-|TRBV10-3|TRBD2|14
TGTGCCATCAGGCGGGAGGGTTTGGTAGATACGCAGTATTTT
CAIRREGLVDTQYF
>TRBJ1-2|-|TRBV12-5|-|13
TGTGCTAGCCGGGACTCCCGTGGAGGTGGCTACACCTTC
CASRDSRGGGYTF
>TRBJ2-1|-|TRBV5-4|TRBD2|13
TGTGCCGCCGGGACTAGCGAATACAATGAGCAGTTCTTC
CAAGTSEYNEQFF
>TRBJ1-1|-|TRBV7-9|-|12
TGTGCCAGCAGCTTAGCCACTCCCGAGGCTTTCTTT
CASSLATPEAFF
>TRBJ2-7|-|TRBV9|TRBD2|16
TGTGCCAGCAGCCCCCAAGGTGGCGGGAGGGCCTACGAGCAGTACTTC
CASSPQGGGRAYEQYF
>TRBJ2-3|once|TRBV18|-|14
TGTGCCAGCTCACCAAACGGTAACACAGATACGCAGTATTTT
CASSPNGNTDTQYF
>TRBJ1-1|-|TRBV2|TRBD1|14
TGTGCCAGCAGCCGGACAGGGGACGGCACTGAAGCTTTCTTT
CASSRTGDGTEAFF
>TRBJ2-7|-|TRBV28|-|15
TGTGCCAGCTCATCGGGGGGCAGTACCACCGCCGAGCAGTACTTC
CASSSGGSTTAEQYF
>TRBJ2-7|-|TRBV6-5|TRBD2|15
TGTGCCAGCAGTTACTTGGGACTAGCGGACTACGAGCAGTACTTC
CASSYLGLADYEQYF
>TRBJ2-5|-|TRBV7-6|TRBD2|15
TGTGCCACCGCAAAGGCGGGAGGAGAGGGGGAGACCCAGTACTTC
CATAKAGGEGETQYF
>TRBJ1-2|-|TRBV11-2|-|16
TGTGCCAGCAGCTTAATGGGTTCTGGCCAGGGCGGTGGCTACACCTTC
CASSLMGSGQGGGYTF
>TRBJ2-2|-|TRBV5-1|-|13
TGCGCCAGCAGCCCAGTAGCGGAAGGGGCGCTGTTTTTT
CASSPVAEGALFF
>TRBJ1-6|few|TRBV6-1|TRBD1|15
TGTGCCAGCAGTGAGTCGACAGGGGGCAATTCACCCCTCCACTTT
CASSESTGGNSPLHF
>TRBJ2-3|once|TRBV6-1|TRBD2|15
TGTGCCAGCAGAGATAGCGGGGCGGCCCCAGATACGCAGTATTTT
CASRDSGAAPDTQYF
>TRBJ2-7|-|TRBV28|-|11
TGTGCCAGCAGATACAACTACGAGCAGTACTTC
CASRYNYEQYF
>TRBJ2-1|-|TRBV27|TRBD2|13
TGTGCCAGCAGTTCCCTAGCGGACAATGAGCAGTTCTTC
CASSSLADNEQFF
>TRBJ2-7|-|TRBV7-8|-|13
TGTGCCAGCAGTGAGGGCAGCTCCTACGAGCAGTACTTC
CASSEGSSYEQYF